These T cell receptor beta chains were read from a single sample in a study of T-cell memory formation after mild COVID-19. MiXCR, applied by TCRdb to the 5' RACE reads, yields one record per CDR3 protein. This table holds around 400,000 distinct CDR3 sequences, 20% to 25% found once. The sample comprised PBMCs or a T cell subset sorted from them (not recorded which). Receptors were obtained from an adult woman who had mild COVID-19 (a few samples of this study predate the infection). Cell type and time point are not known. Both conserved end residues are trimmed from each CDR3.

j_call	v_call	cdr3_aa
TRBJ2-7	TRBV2	ASTRDRGLLYEQY
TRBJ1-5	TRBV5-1	ASSLGPMGQPQH
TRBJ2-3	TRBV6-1	ASSERTGGAVDTQY
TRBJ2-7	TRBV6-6	ASSETGQQY
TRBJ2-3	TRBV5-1	ASSLALDRATDTQY
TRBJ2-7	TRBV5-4	ASSPGLAGGPSYEQY
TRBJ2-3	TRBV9	ASSVGFLTGGRADTQY
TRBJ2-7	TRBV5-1	ASSHRDRGYEQY
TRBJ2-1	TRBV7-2	ASSLPGLSSYNEQF
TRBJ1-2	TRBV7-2	ASSRWTESYGYT
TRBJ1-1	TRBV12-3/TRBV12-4	ASSLGMEGTEAF
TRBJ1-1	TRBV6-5	ASSYSGVSGEAF
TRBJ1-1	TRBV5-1	ASSPWGEGEAF